These 9 T cell receptor beta chains were all obtained from the same sample, sequenced in a study of cytomegalovirus exposure and HLA in healthy donors. This PCR relied on a set of 60 Vbeta primers and 13 Jbeta primers. Sequencing used immunoSEQ multiplex PCR; TCRdb keeps in-frame clones, though not all of them. This specimen shows around 88,000 clones; the ten leading clones hold around 5%. Sequenced material: PBMCs. These receptors came from a girl between 5 and 17 years old in good health and CMV-seropositive.

The rearrangement joins TRBV5-1 to TRBJ1-1, with D possibly matching TRBD1 (6 bases). CDR3 size: 14 residues. Deletions cut 4 bases from V and 3 bases from J, with 13 bases between. Germline V gene sequence: CDR1 SGHRS, CDR2 YFSETQ. Here the CDR3 reads CASSLTSGDTEAFF. The CDR3 DNA reads TGCGCCAGCAGCCTAACCTCAGGGGACACTGAAGCTTTCTTT.

CDR3 loop: CASSSPSYEQFF. DNA of the CDR3: TGTGCCAGCAGTTCCCCTAGCTATGAGCAGTTCTTC. The chain employs TRBV28 and TRBJ2-1; weak D call: TRBD2 (5 bases). V lost 4 bases to trimming and J lost 8 bases, with 9 bases between them. Germline CDR1 is MDHEN and CDR2 is SYDVKM. The CDR3 runs 12 residues.

The chain combines TRBV27 with TRBJ1-5; the match to TRBD1 covers 7 bases. Germline-derived CDR1 and CDR2 are MNHEY and SMNVEV (reference sequence). Trimming took 7 bases from V and 2 from J; bases not matched to a gene: 8. The length of the CDR3 is 15 residues. In DNA, the CDR3 is TGTGCCAGCACCACTACAGGGGCGGGCAATCAGCCCCAGCATTTT. Residues: CASTTTGAGNQPQHF.

V is TRBV6-1 and J is TRBJ1-1; 8 bases agree with TRBD1. Germline CDR1 reads MNHNS; CDR2 reads SASEGT. J lost 4 bases, V lost 6 bases, and 4 bases had no gene match. CDR3 length: 13 amino acids. The CDR3 reads CASRYDRGTEAFF. CDR3 DNA: TGTGCCAGCAGATATGACAGGGGCACTGAAGCTTTCTTT.

The chain recombines TRBV6-6 with TRBJ1-2, with D possibly matching TRBD1 (6 bases). This CDR3 is built from 15 residues. The V end was cut by 3 bases, the J end by 0 bases, with 11 bases between. Germline assignment: CDR1 MNHNY and CDR2 SVGAGI (reference sequence). This CDR3 reads CASSYRDKANYGYTF. DNA for the CDR3: TGTGCCAGCAGTTATAGGGACAAAGCTAACTATGGCTACACCTTC.

The V and J genes are TRBV5-1 and TRBJ2-7, with D perhaps TRBD1 (6 bases). Trimming removed 0 bases at V and 7 bases at J, with 14 bases between. CDR3 length equals 14 residues. Germline CDR1 reads SGHRS; CDR2 reads YFSETQ. CDR3 loop: CASSLEQGLWEQYF. CDR3 nucleotide sequence: TGCGCCAGCAGCTTGGAACAGGGTCTATGGGAGCAGTACTTC.

V usage is TRBV18 and J usage is TRBJ2-3, with TRBD2 as a possible D gene (5 bases). The ends were cut back, 3 bases at V and 2 bases at J, with 9 bases in the middle. The CDR3 loop spans 14 amino acids. Germline-derived CDR1 and CDR2 are KGHSH and LQKENI. The CDR3 sequence is CASSPGEYTDTQYF. The CDR3 coding sequence is TGTGCCAGCTCACCCGGGGAATACACAGATACGCAGTATTTT.

CDR3 amino acids: CARYRNPRISYEQYV. The CDR3 DNA reads as TGTGCCAGATACAGGAACCCTAGAATTTCCTACGAGCAGTACGTC. This chain links TRBV7-2 with TRBJ2-7; D is perhaps TRBD1 (5 bases). Trimming cost V 9 bases and J 1 base, with 19 bases left between them. The CDR3 contains 15 residues. From germline, CDR1 is SGHTA and CDR2 FQGNSA.

The J gene is TRBJ2-3, the V gene TRBV7-8; TRBD1 is a possible D gene (6 bases). V was clipped by 3 bases and J by 5 bases, with 12 bases between them. The length of the CDR3 is 14 residues. Germline V lookup: CDR1 SGHVS, CDR2 FQNEAQ. CDR3 residues: CASSFGGRGDTQYF. The CDR3 DNA follows: TGTGCCAGCAGCTTTGGGGGCCGTGGAGATACGCAGTATTTT.